Below, one TCR beta chain is given with its context. As processed by the authors: Quantification of nucleated cells was approximated via reference gene primer amplification. Using immunoSEQ multiplex PCR, the repertoire was profiled, and TCRdb retains in-frame clones only, with some absent. The DNA was the basis for D and trimming; V, J and clone size are from that table. This sample has a few hundred thousand clones, with 86% found just once. Germline V gene lookup returns CDR1 MDHEN and CDR2 SYDVKM. CDR3 length equals 12 residues. V dropped 7 bases and J dropped 3 bases, with 9 bases sitting between them. The data originate from a study of blood T cell repertoires in COVID-19. Study summary: Sources were T cells, B-cell-depleted T cells, or PBMCs; the material itself was cDNA or gDNA.

Source material: PBMCs or T cells enriched from blood (not recorded which). The rearrangement links TRBV28 to TRBJ1-2, with TRBD1 as a possible D gene (5 bases). This sequence originates from a woman aged 18 to 35 who had recovered from COVID-19. For the CDR3, the DNA is TGTGCCAGCAATCAGGGTGACTATGGCTACACCTTC. This codes for CASNQGDYGYTF.